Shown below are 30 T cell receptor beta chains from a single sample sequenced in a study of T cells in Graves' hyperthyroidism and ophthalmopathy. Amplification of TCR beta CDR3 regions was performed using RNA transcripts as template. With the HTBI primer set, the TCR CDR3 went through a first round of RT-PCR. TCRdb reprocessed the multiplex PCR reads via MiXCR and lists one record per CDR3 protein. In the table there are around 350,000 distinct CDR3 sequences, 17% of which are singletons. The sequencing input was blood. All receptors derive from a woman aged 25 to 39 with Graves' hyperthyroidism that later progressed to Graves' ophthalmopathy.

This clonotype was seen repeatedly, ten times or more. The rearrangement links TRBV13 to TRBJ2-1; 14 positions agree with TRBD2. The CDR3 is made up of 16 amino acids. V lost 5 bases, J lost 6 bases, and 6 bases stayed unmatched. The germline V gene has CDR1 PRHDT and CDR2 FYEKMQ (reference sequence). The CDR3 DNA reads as TGTGCCAGCAGCCCAGGGACTAGCGGGAGTTTCAATGAGCAGTTCTTC. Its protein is CASSPGTSGSFNEQFF.

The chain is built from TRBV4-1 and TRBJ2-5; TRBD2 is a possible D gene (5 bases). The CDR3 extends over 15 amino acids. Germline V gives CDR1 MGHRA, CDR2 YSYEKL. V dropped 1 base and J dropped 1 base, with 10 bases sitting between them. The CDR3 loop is CASSQVSSGQETQYF. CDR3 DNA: TGCGCCAGCAGCCAAGTTAGCAGCGGCCAAGAGACCCAGTACTTC.

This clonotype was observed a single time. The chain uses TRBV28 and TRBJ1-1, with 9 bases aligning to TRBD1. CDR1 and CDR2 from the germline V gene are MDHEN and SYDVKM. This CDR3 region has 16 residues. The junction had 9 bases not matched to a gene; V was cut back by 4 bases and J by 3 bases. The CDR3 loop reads CASSSPTGGMDTEAFF. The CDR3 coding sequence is TGTGCCAGCAGTTCACCTACAGGGGGCATGGACACTGAAGCTTTCTTT.

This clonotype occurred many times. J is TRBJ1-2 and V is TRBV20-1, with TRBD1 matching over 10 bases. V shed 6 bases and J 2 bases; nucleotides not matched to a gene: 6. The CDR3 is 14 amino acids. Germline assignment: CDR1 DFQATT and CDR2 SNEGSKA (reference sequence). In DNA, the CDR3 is TGCAGTGCGCGGGGGGGACAGGGGAACTATGGCTACACCTTC. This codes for CSARGGQGNYGYTF.

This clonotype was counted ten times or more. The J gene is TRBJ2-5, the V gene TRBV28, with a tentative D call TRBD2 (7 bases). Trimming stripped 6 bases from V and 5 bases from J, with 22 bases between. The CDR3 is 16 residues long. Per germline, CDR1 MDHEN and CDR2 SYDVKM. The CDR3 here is CASRRNEGGGGETQYF. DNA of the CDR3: TGTGCCAGCAGACGGAACGAGGGGGGGGGCGGGGAGACCCAGTACTTC.

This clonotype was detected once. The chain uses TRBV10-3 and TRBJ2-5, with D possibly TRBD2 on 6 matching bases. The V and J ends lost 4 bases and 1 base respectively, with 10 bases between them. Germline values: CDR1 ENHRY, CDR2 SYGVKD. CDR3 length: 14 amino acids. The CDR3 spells CAISGSGVQETQYF. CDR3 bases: TGTGCCATCAGTGGTAGCGGAGTCCAAGAGACCCAGTACTTC.

CDR3 amino acids: CASSDGRGTVYEQYF. For the CDR3, the DNA is TGTGCCAGCAGTGATGGGAGAGGGACAGTTTACGAGCAGTACTTC. This chain uses TRBV6-1 with TRBJ2-7, with 7 bases matching TRBD1. The CDR3 contains 15 residues. Trimming at V came to 3 bases and at J to 4 bases, leaving 9 bases not matched to a gene. Germline lookup yields CDR1 MNHNS and CDR2 SASEGT.

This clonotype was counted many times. The CDR3 DNA reads TGTGCCAGCAGCCCAACCAGGGCCCCGAGGGAGACCCAGTACTTC. Encoded protein: CASSPTRAPRETQYF. The rearrangement joins TRBV3-1 to TRBJ2-5; TRBD1 is a possible D gene (5 bases). Trimming left V 4 bases short and J 5 bases short, with 17 bases between. The CDR3 is made up of 15 amino acids. Germline V CDR1 and CDR2: LGHDT, YNNKEL (reference sequence).

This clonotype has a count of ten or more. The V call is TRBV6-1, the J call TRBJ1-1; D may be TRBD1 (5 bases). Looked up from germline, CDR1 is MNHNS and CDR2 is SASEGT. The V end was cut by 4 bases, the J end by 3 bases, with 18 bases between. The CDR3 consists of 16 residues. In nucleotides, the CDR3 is TGTGCCAGCAGTGGAACCGCGGGGCGGTTGGACACTGAAGCTTTCTTT. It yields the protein CASSGTAGRLDTEAFF.

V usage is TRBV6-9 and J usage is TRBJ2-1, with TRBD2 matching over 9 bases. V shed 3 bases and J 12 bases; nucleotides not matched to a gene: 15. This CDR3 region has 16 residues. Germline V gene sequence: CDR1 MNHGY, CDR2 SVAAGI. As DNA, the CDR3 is TGTGCCAGCAGTTACCTTAGCGGGAGAGGGGATAAGGTGCAGTTCTTC. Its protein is CASSYLSGRGDKVQFF.

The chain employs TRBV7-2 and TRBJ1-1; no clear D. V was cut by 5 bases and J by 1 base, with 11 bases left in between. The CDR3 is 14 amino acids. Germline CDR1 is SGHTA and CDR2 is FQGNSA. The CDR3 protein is CASSPRHGNTEAFF. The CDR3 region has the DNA TGTGCCAGCAGCCCCCGGCACGGGAACACTGAAGCTTTCTTT.

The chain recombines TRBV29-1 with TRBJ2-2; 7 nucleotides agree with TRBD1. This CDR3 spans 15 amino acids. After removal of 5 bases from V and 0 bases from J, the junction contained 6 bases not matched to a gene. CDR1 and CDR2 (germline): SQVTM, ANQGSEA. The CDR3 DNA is TGCAGCGTTATTCCGGGACAGTCGAACACCGGGGAGCTGTTTTTT. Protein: CSVIPGQSNTGELFF.

Written as DNA, the CDR3 is TGCGCCAGCAGCTCCCCGGGGACAGGGGGCGCGAACACTGAAGCTTTCTTT. Protein product: CASSSPGTGGANTEAFF. The chain is built from TRBV5-1 and TRBJ1-1; 12 bases are a match to TRBD1. This CDR3 comprises 17 residues. Per the germline V gene, CDR1 is SGHRS and CDR2 is YFSETQ. The V segment lost 3 bases and the J segment 1 base; nucleotides outside the gene matches: 7.

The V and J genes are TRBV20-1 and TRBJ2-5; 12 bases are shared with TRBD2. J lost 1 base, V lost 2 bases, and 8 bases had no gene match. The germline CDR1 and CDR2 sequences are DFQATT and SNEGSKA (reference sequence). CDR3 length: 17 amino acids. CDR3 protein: CSARLAGGPRPQETQYF. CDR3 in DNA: TGCAGTGCTAGACTAGCGGGGGGGCCTCGCCCCCAAGAGACCCAGTACTTC.

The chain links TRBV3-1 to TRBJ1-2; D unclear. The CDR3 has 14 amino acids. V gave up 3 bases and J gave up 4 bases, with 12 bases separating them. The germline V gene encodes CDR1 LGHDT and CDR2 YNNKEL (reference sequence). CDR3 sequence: CASSHPPRLYGYTF. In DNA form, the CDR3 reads TGTGCCAGCAGCCACCCCCCGAGGCTCTATGGCTACACCTTC.

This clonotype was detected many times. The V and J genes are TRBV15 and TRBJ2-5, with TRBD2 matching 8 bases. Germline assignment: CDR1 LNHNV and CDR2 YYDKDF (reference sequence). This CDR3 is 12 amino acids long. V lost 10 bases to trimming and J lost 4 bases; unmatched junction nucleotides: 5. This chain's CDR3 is CASAGGGETQYF. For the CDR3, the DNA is TGTGCCAGTGCGGGGGGCGGAGAGACCCAGTACTTC.

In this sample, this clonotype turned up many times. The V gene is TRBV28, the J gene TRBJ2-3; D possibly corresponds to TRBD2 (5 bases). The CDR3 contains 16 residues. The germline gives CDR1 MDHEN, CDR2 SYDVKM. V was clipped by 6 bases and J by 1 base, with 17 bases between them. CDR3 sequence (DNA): TGTGCCAGCAGCCAGCTTATGTCGCGGGGCACAGATACGCAGTATTTT. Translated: CASSQLMSRGTDTQYF.

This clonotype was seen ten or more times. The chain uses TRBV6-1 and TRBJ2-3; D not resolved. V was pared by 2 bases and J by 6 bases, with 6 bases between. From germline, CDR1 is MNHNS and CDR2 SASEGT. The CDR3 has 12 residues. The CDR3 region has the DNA TGTGCCAGCAGTGAAATTGGGGATACGCAGTATTTT. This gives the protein CASSEIGDTQYF.

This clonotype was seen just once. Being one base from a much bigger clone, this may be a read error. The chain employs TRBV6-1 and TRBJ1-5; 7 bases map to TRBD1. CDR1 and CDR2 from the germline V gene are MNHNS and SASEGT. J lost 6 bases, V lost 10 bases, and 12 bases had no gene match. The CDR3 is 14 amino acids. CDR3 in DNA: TGTGCCATCAACGGTGGACAGGCAAGTCAGCCCCAGCATTTT. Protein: CAINGGQASQPQHF.

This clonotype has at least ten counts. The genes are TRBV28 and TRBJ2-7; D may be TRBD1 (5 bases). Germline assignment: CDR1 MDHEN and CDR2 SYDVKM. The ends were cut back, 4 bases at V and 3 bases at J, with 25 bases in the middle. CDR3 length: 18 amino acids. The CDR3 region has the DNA TGTGCCAGCAGTTCTCTTCAGGGATATGAACTCTCAGTCTACGAGCAGTACTTC. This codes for CASSSLQGYELSVYEQYF.

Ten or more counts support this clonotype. The CDR3 here is CASSDRDNSPLHF. Written as DNA, the CDR3 is TGTGCCAGCAGTGACAGGGATAATTCACCCCTCCACTTT. The V gene is TRBV6-4, the J gene TRBJ1-6; D unresolved. The ends were cut back, 2 bases at V and 5 bases at J, with 4 bases in the middle. This CDR3 is built from 13 residues. Germline V lookup: CDR1 MRHNA, CDR2 SNTAGT.

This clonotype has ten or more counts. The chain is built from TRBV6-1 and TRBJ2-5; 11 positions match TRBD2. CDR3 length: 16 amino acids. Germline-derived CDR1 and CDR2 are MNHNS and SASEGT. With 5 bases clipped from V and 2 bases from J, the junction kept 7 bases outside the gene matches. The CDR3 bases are TGTGCCAGCAGTATTCACGTAGCGGGGGGGCAAGAGACCCAGTACTTC. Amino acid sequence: CASSIHVAGGQETQYF.

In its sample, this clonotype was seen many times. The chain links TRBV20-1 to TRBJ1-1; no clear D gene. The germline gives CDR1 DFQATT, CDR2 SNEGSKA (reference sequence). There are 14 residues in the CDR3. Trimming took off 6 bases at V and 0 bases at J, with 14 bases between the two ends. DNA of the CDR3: TGCAGTGCCTCGGGAGACTTATTGAACACTGAAGCTTTCTTT. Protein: CSASGDLLNTEAFF.

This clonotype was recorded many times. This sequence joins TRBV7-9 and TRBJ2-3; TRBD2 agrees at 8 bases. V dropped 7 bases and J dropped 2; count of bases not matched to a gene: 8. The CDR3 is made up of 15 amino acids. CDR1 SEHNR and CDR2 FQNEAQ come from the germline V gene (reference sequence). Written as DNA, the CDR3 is TGTGCCAGCACAGCGGGGGCAGACAACACAGATACGCAGTATTTT. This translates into CASTAGADNTDTQYF.

The CDR3 DNA reads TGCGCCAGCAGCTGGGACAGCCCCTCCTATAATTCACCCCTCCACTTT. It is translated as CASSWDSPSYNSPLHF. The chain couples TRBV5-1 to TRBJ1-6; 7 positions match TRBD1. Germline assignment: CDR1 SGHRS and CDR2 YFSETQ. This CDR3 has 16 residues. With 3 bases clipped from V and 0 bases from J, the junction kept 3 bases outside the gene matches. The whole variable domain, remainder taken from reference TRBV5-1 and TRBJ1-6, is KAGVTQTPRYLIKTRGQQVTLSCSPISGHRSVSWYQQTPGQGLQFLFEYFSETQRNKGNFPGRFSGRQFSNSRSEMNVSTLELGDSALYLCASSWDSPSYNSPLHFGNGTRLTVT.

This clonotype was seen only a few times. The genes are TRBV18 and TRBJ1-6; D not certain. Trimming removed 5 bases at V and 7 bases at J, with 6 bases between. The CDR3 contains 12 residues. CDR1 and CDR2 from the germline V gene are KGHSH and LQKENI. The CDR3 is CASSVANSPLHF. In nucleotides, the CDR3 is TGTGCCAGCTCAGTAGCGAATTCACCCCTCCACTTT. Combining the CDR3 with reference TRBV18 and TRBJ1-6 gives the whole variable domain NAGVMQNPRHLVRRRGQEARLRCSPMKGHSHVYWYRQLPEEGLKFMVYLQKENIIDESGMPKERFSAEFPKEGPSILRIQQVVRGDSAAYFCASSVANSPLHFGNGTRLTVT.

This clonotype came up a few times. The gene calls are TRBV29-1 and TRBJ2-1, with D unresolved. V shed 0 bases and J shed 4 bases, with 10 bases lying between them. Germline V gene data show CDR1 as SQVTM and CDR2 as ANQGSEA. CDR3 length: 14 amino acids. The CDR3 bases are TGCAGCGTTGAAGATCTACAGCAGTACAATGAGCAGTTCTTC. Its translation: CSVEDLQQYNEQFF.

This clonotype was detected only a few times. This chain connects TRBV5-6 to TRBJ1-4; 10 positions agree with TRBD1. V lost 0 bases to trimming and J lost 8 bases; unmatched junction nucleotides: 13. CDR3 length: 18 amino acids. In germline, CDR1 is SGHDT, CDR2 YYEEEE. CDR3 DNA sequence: TGTGCCAGCAGCTTGGGCATCTTGACAGGGGGCGTTCTGGAAAAACTGTTTTTT. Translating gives CASSLGILTGGVLEKLFF.

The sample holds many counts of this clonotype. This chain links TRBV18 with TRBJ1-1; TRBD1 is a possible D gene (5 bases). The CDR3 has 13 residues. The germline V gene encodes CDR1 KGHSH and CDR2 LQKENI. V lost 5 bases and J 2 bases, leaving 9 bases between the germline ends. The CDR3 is CASSNRGNTEAFF. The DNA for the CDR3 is TGTGCCAGCTCAAACCGGGGCAACACTGAAGCTTTCTTT.

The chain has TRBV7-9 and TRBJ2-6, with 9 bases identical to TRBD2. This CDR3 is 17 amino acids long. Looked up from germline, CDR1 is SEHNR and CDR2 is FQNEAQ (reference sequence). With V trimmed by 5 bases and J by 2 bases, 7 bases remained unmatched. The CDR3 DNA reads TGTGCCAGCAGCAAAAGCGGGGGGAGGACTGGGGCCAACGTCCTGACTTTC. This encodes CASSKSGGRTGANVLTF.